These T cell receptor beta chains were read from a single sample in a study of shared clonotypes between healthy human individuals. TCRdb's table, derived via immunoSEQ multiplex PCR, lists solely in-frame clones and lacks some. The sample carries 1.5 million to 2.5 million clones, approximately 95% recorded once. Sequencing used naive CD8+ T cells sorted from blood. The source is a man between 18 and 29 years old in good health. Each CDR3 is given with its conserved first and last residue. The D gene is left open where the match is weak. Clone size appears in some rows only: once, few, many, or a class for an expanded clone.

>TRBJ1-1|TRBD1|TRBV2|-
CASSEKIPGTERGTEAFF
TGTGCCAGCAGTGAAAAAATCCCCGGGACAGAAAGGGGGACTGAAGCTTTCTTT
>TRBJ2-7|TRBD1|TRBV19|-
CASRGDRPYEQYF
TGTGCCAGTAGAGGGGACAGACCCTACGAGCAGTACTTC
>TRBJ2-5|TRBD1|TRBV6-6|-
CASSYSGGIETQYF
TGTGCCAGCAGTTACTCAGGGGGCATTGAGACCCAGTACTTC
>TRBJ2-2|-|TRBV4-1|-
CASSQGLAELVGGELFF
TGCGCCAGCAGCCAAGGGTTAGCGGAGTTGGTGGGCGGGGAGCTGTTTTTT
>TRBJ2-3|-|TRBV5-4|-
CASSSTGGTQYF
TGTGCCAGCAGTTCCACGGGCGGTACGCAGTATTTT
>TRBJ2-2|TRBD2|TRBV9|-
CASSGPLPGLAGAGAGELFF
TGTGCCAGCAGCGGTCCATTACCGGGACTAGCGGGAGCGGGGGCCGGGGAGCTGTTTTTT
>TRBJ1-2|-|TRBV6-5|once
CASSFDLNGYTF
TGTGCCAGCAGTTTCGACTTAAATGGCTACACCTTC
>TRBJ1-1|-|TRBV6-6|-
CASSYSTSNTEAFF
TGTGCCAGCAGTTACTCGACATCGAACACTGAAGCTTTCTTT
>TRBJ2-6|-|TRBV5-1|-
CASSLAVDGTRYVLTF
TGCGCCAGCAGCTTGGCTGTTGACGGGACAAGATACGTCCTGACTTTC
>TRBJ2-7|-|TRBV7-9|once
CASSSSREQGLYEQYF
TGTGCCAGCAGCTCCTCTAGGGAGCAGGGCCTCTACGAGCAGTACTTC
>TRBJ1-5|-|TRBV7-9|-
CASSGLGANNQPQHF
TGTGCCAGCAGCGGCTTGGGGGCTAACAATCAGCCCCAGCATTTT
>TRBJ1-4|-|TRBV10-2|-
CASTESGVEEKLFF
TGCGCCAGTACCGAGTCTGGGGTAGAGGAAAAACTGTTTTTT
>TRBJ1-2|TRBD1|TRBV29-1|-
CSVGARGRGDYGYTF
TGCAGCGTTGGGGCCAGGGGGCGCGGGGACTATGGCTACACCTTC
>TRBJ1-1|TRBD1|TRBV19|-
CASSIPSSGTGVMNTEAFF
TGTGCCAGTAGTATACCCTCTTCCGGGACAGGGGTTATGAACACTGAAGCTTTCTTT
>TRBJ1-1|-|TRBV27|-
CASSLGRSNTEAFF
TGTGCCAGCAGTTTGGGAAGATCGAACACTGAAGCTTTCTTT
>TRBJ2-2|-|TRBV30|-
CAWSRRGGTGELFF
TGTGCCTGGAGTCGGCGGGGAGGCACCGGGGAGCTGTTTTTT
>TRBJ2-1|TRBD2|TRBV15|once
CATSELAGGLNEQFF
TGTGCCACCAGCGAACTAGCGGGGGGGCTTAATGAGCAGTTCTTC
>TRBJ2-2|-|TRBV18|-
CASPGDGAGELFF
TGTGCCAGCCCCGGGGACGGCGCCGGGGAGCTGTTTTTT
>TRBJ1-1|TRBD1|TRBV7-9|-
CASSLAPRGLNTEAFF
TGTGCCAGCAGCTTAGCTCCCAGGGGGCTGAACACTGAAGCTTTCTTT
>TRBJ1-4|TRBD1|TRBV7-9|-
CASSSGTAQGEKLFF
TGTGCCAGCAGCTCGGGGACAGCCCAGGGGGAAAAACTGTTTTTT
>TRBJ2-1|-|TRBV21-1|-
CASSKHRLRDKRFYNEQFF
TGTGCCAGCAGCAAACACAGACTCAGGGACAAAAGATTCTACAATGAGCAGTTCTTC
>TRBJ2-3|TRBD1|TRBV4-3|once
CASSQGTGESDTQYF
TGCGCCAGCAGCCAAGGGACAGGGGAGTCAGATACGCAGTATTTT
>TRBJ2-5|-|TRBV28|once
CASSLVEIQETQYF
TGTGCCAGCAGTTTGGTAGAAATTCAAGAGACCCAGTACTTC
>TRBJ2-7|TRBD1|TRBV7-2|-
CASSPLGQGADEQYF
TGTGCCAGCAGCCCACTAGGACAGGGGGCGGACGAGCAGTACTTC
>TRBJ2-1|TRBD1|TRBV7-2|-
CASSLIGGGPPGDEQFF
TGTGCCAGCAGCTTAATAGGGGGCGGCCCCCCCGGGGATGAGCAGTTCTTC
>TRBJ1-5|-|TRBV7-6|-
CASSLSPGEDIGNQPQHF
TGTGCCAGCAGCTTAAGTCCAGGGGAGGATATCGGCAATCAGCCCCAGCATTTT
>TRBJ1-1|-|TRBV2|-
CASSDPRLQMNTEAFF
TGTGCCAGCAGTGATCCACGACTTCAAATGAACACTGAAGCTTTCTTT
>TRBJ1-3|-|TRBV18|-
CASSPLITDEFSGNTIYF
TGTGCCAGCTCACCACTAATCACAGACGAGTTCTCTGGAAACACCATATATTTT
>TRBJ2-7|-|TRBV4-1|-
CASSQLPGGQPEQYF
TGCGCCAGCAGCCAACTTCCCGGGGGGCAACCCGAGCAGTACTTC
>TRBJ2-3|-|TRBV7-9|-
CASITDSDTQYF
TGTGCCAGCATCACTGATTCTGATACGCAGTATTTT
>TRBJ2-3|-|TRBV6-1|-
CATNRGTDTQYF
TGTGCCACAAATCGGGGCACAGATACGCAGTATTTT
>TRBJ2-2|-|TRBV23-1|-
CASSRELQRDTGELFF
TGCGCCAGCAGTCGTGAACTGCAGAGAGACACCGGGGAGCTGTTTTTT
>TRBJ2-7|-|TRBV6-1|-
CASSEMVGSSYEQYF
TGTGCCAGCAGTGAGATGGTGGGAAGCTCCTACGAGCAGTACTTC
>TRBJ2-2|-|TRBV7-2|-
CASSLTNTGELFF
TGTGCCAGCAGCCTTACCAACACCGGGGAGCTGTTTTTT
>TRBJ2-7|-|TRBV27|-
CASSLAGSYEQYF
TGTGCCAGCAGTTTGGCTGGATCCTACGAGCAGTACTTC
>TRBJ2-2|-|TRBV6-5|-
CASSYSVENTGELFF
TGTGCCAGCAGTTACTCGGTTGAGAACACCGGGGAGCTGTTTTTT
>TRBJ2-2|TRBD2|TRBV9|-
CASSVPKTSGTNTGELFF
TGTGCCAGCAGCGTCCCGAAGACTAGCGGTACGAACACCGGGGAGCTGTTTTTT
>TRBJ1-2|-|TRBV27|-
CASSTGRGKDYGYTF
TGTGCCAGCAGTACTGGCCGAGGGAAGGATTATGGCTACACCTTC
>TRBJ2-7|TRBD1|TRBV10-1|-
CASSGTGGPYEQYF
TGCGCCAGCAGTGGGACAGGGGGTCCCTACGAGCAGTACTTC
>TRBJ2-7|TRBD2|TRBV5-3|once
CARSREGSNQYEQYF
TGTGCCAGAAGCCGGGAGGGCTCTAATCAGTACGAGCAGTACTTC
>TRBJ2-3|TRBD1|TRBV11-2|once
CASSEGAVGPTDTQYF
TGTGCCAGCAGCGAGGGGGCCGTAGGGCCCACAGATACGCAGTATTTT